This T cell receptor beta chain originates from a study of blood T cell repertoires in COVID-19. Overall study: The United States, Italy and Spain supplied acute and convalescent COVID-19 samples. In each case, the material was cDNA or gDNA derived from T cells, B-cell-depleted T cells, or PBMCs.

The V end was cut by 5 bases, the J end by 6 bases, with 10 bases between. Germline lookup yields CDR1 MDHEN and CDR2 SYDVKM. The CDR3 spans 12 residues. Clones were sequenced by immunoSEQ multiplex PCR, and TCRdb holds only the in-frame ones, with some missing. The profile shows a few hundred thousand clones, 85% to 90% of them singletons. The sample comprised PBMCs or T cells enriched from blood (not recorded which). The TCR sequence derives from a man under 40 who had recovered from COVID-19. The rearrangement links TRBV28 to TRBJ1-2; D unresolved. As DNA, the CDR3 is TGTGCCAGCAGTAAAGACATGAATGGCTACACCTTC. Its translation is CASSKDMNGYTF.